The 24 T cell receptor beta chains below were found in one sample sequenced in a study of human T cells and chemical hapten exposure. From the RACE reads, TCRdb called clonotypes with MiXCR, one entry per CDR3 protein. Of more than 70,000 distinct CDR3 sequences in the sample, 8.5% were seen once. Sample time point: pre-sensitization, week 0. Treatment noted: therapeutic diphenylcyclopropenone sensitization with weekly scalp DPC. Sequences were derived from whole blood, sampled in connection with sensitization to the hapten diphenylcyclopropenone (DPC). These receptors were collected from a man aged 35 to 55 with alopecia areata. Some clones in this sample may be carry-over from other donors' samples.

This rearrangement joins TRBV30 to TRBJ1-1; 8 bases are a match to TRBD1. This CDR3 contains 15 residues. Germline V gene sequence: CDR1 GTSNPN, CDR2 SVGIG (reference sequence). The V gene end was trimmed by 4 bases and the J gene end by 7 bases; junction bases not matched to a gene: 14. CDR3: CAWTRRGQVEVEAFF. DNA of the CDR3: TGTGCCTGGACTCGGAGGGGACAGGTGGAGGTTGAAGCTTTCTTT.

The gene calls are TRBV9 and TRBJ2-3, with 8 bases fitting TRBD2. This CDR3 is 15 amino acids long. The germline gives CDR1 SGDLS, CDR2 YYNGEE. V was pared by 4 bases and J by 7 bases, with 11 bases of the junction left unmatched. CDR3 sequence reads: CASSLPSGSPHTQYF. The CDR3 nucleotides read TGTGCCAGCAGCCTCCCCAGCGGGAGTCCCCATACGCAGTATTTT.

This clonotype was counted only a few times. The rearrangement joins TRBV10-3 to TRBJ2-1, with TRBD2 as a possible D gene (7 bases). Germline loops: CDR1 ENHRY, CDR2 SYGVKD. V gave up 0 bases and J gave up 4 bases, with 10 bases separating them. This CDR3 has 15 residues. The CDR3 DNA reads as TGTGCCATCAGTGAGTCAGGGGGGGGATACAATGAGCAGTTCTTC. Translating gives CAISESGGGYNEQFF.

This clonotype has at least ten counts. This chain links TRBV6-2 or TRBV6-3 with TRBJ1-1, with D unresolved. Germline lookup yields CDR1 MNHEY and CDR2 SVGEGT. CDR3 length equals 13 residues. V lost 3 bases and J lost 10, with 15 bases in between. CDR3 region: CASSYYTAFGAFF. Written as DNA, the CDR3 is TGTGCCAGCAGTTATTATACGGCCTTTGGAGCTTTCTTT.

This clonotype turned up a few times. V and J are TRBV5-4 and TRBJ1-2; no firm D call. Germline CDR1 reads SGHNT; CDR2 reads YYREEE (reference sequence). V was clipped by 2 bases and J by 3 bases, with 8 bases between them. This CDR3 region has 13 residues. For the CDR3, the DNA is TGTGCCAGCAGCTTAGTATTGGACTATGGCTACACCTTC. Translated: CASSLVLDYGYTF.

This clonotype showed up many times. The V gene is TRBV20-1, the J gene TRBJ2-1, with D possibly called TRBD1 or TRBD2 (6 bases each). V was cut by 5 bases and J by 4 bases, with 21 bases left in between. The CDR3 runs 16 residues. Per the germline V gene, CDR1 is DFQATT and CDR2 is SNEGSKA (reference sequence). CDR3 sequence reads: CSARRGSGGGYNEQFF. The CDR3 DNA reads as TGCAGTGCTCGCCGGGGATCCGGAGGGGGTTACAATGAGCAGTTCTTC.

This clonotype was detected ten times or more. This chain uses TRBV5-1 with TRBJ2-4; D unclear. Trimming shortened V by 0 bases and J by 6 bases, and 16 bases separated the two germline ends. In germline, CDR1 is SGHRS, CDR2 YFSETQ. CDR3 length: 16 amino acids. CDR3: CASSLGSAAVGNIQYF. As DNA, the CDR3 is TGCGCCAGCAGCTTGGGGTCCGCGGCGGTGGGAAACATTCAGTACTTC.

The chain joins TRBV6-2 or TRBV6-3 to TRBJ2-7; 9 nucleotides align to TRBD1. V gave up 7 bases and J gave up 4 bases; unmatched junction bases: 11. The germline gives CDR1 MNHEY, CDR2 SVGEGT. The CDR3 loop spans 15 amino acids. CDR3 in DNA: TGTGCCAGCACCTCGAGACAGGGGGTTGCATACGAGCAGTACGTC. Its protein product is CASTSRQGVAYEQYV.

This clonotype was detected ten times or more. This chain joins TRBV9 and TRBJ2-3, with 12 bases lining up with TRBD2. This CDR3 contains 17 residues. Germline V gene lookup returns CDR1 SGDLS and CDR2 YYNGEE. Trimming at V came to 4 bases and at J to 3 bases, leaving 9 bases not matched to a gene. This CDR3 is CASSFRLAGDGTDTQYF. Here the CDR3 DNA reads TGTGCCAGCAGCTTCAGACTAGCGGGAGATGGTACAGATACGCAGTATTTT.

This clonotype was seen many times. The chain joins TRBV19 to TRBJ2-3, with 9 nucleotides matching TRBD2. V lost 8 bases, J lost 1 base, and 4 bases stayed unmatched. CDR3 length: 14 residues. Germline V gene data show CDR1 as LNHDA and CDR2 as SQIVND (reference sequence). The CDR3 loop is CASRERGGTDTQYF. The CDR3, as DNA: TGTGCCAGTCGTGAGCGGGGGGGCACAGATACGCAGTATTTT.

This clonotype was counted many times. The V and J genes are TRBV20-1 and TRBJ2-1, with D unresolved. Germline V lookup: CDR1 DFQATT, CDR2 SNEGSKA (reference sequence). V gave up 3 bases and J gave up 7 bases, with 19 bases separating them. The CDR3 totals 15 residues. The CDR3 loop is CSARSSAGGTNEQFF. In nucleotides, the CDR3 is TGCAGTGCTAGGAGTTCCGCTGGTGGCACGAATGAGCAGTTCTTC.

In its sample, this clonotype was seen a few times. This chain uses TRBV7-2 with TRBJ2-3, with TRBD1 as a possible D gene (6 bases). Germline assignment: CDR1 SGHTA and CDR2 FQGNSA. V lost 2 bases and J lost 6, with 12 bases in between. This CDR3 is built from 14 residues. DNA for the CDR3: TGTGCCAGCAGCTTACAGGGGACCTTTGATACGCAGTATTTT. Translation gives CASSLQGTFDTQYF. Using reference TRBV7-2 and TRBJ2-3 for the parts outside the CDR3, the full variable domain is GAGVSQSPSNKVTEKGKDVELRCDPISGHTALYWYRQSLGQGLEFLIYFQGNSAPDKSGLPSDRFSAERTGGSVSTLTIQRTQQEDSAVYLCASSLQGTFDTQYFGPGTRLTVL.

This rearrangement joins TRBV24-1 to TRBJ1-5; 8 positions match TRBD1. CDR1 KGHDR and CDR2 SFDVKD come from the germline V gene. Trimming removed 3 bases from V and 9 bases from J; junction bases left unmatched: 9. CDR3 length equals 15 residues. In nucleotides, the CDR3 is TGTGCCACCAGTGATCGAACAACAGGGGGAAGGCCCCAGCATTTT. Residues: CATSDRTTGGRPQHF.

The rearrangement uses TRBV2 and TRBJ2-7; 10 bases align to TRBD2. This CDR3 contains 13 residues. The V and J ends lost 7 bases and 3 bases, in that order; junction bases with no gene match: 3. CDR1 SNHLY and CDR2 FYNNEI come from the germline V gene. CDR3 protein: CASMPSGSYEQYV. CDR3 DNA sequence: TGTGCCAGCATGCCTAGCGGGAGCTACGAGCAGTACGTC.

The chain carries TRBV29-1 and TRBJ2-3, with 10 bases lining up with TRBD1. The J segment lost 7 bases and the V segment lost 6 bases, leaving 7 bases of the junction unmatched. Per germline, CDR1 SQVTM and CDR2 ANQGSEA. CDR3 size: 13 residues. The CDR3 bases are TGCAGCGTCCACCGGGACAGGGGTTATACGCAGTATTTT. It encodes CSVHRDRGYTQYF.

This clonotype was observed a handful of times. The rearrangement uses TRBV5-4 and TRBJ1-1; 8 bases are shared with TRBD1. The CDR3 is 16 amino acids. The germline gives CDR1 SGHNT, CDR2 YYREEE (reference sequence). V was clipped by 2 bases and J by 4 bases; unmatched bases: 10. The CDR3 protein is CASSFGQGSWGTEAFF. The DNA for the CDR3 is TGTGCCAGCAGCTTCGGACAGGGATCTTGGGGCACTGAAGCTTTCTTT.

This clonotype came up many times. The chain is built from TRBV7-2 and TRBJ2-5, with 9 nucleotides matching TRBD1. The CDR3 is 16 residues long. Germline lookup yields CDR1 SGHTA and CDR2 FQGNSA. Trimming at V came to 5 bases and at J to 5 bases, leaving 12 bases not matched to a gene. CDR3 DNA: TGTGCCAGCAGCCCACACGGACAGGGGATGGGGGAGACCCAGTACTTC. Its translation is CASSPHGQGMGETQYF.

V and J are TRBV2 and TRBJ2-7, with D possibly TRBD2 on 6 matching bases. The CDR3 runs to 11 residues. Germline CDR1 is SNHLY and CDR2 is FYNNEI. The V gene lost 7 bases and the J gene lost 6 bases, with 10 bases spanning the gap. Here the CDR3 reads CASNGRREQYV. The CDR3 region has the DNA TGTGCCAGCAACGGGAGACGCGAGCAGTACGTC.

This clonotype was seen at least ten times. The genes are TRBV11-2 and TRBJ2-3; D is ambiguous. Between the trimmed V and J ends, which lost 1 base and 7 bases, there was a span of 9 bases. This CDR3 has 13 residues. Per the germline V gene, CDR1 is SGHAT and CDR2 is FQNNGV. Written as DNA, the CDR3 is TGTGCCAGCAGCTTAGCGGAACAACATACGCAGTATTTT. Translated, it gives CASSLAEQHTQYF.

The rearrangement links TRBV10-3 to TRBJ2-2, with a weak D call TRBD1 (6 bases). V dropped 10 bases and J dropped 3 bases, with 15 bases sitting between them. The germline V gene encodes CDR1 ENHRY and CDR2 SYGVKD. The CDR3 runs to 14 residues. CDR3 in DNA: TGTGCCACCAAAGGGGGAAGTGACACCGGGGAGCTGTTTTTT. It codes for CATKGGSDTGELFF.

V and J are TRBV5-1 and TRBJ2-5; D may correspond to TRBD1 or TRBD2 (7 bases each). V was cut by 3 bases and J by 4 bases, with 19 bases left in between. There are 16 residues in the CDR3. Germline values: CDR1 SGHRS, CDR2 YFSETQ. The chain's CDR3 is CASSSSSGGGRETQYF. The CDR3 coding sequence is TGCGCCAGCAGCTCCTCTTCAGGGGGAGGGCGAGAGACCCAGTACTTC.

This clonotype was seen many times. V and J are TRBV20-1 and TRBJ2-5, with 12 bases identical to TRBD2. Unmatched junction bases numbered 10, after V lost 3 bases and J lost 5 bases. This CDR3 is built from 16 residues. The V gene's germline CDR1 is DFQATT and CDR2 SNEGSKA (reference sequence). CDR3 protein: CSASLTSGRGRETQYF. The CDR3 coding sequence is TGCAGTGCTAGCTTGACTAGCGGGAGAGGACGGGAGACCCAGTACTTC.

This clonotype was detected many times. This sequence joins TRBV29-1 and TRBJ2-7; D unclear. Trimming pared 7 bases from V and 3 bases from J, leaving 10 bases between. This CDR3 has 11 amino acids. Germline CDR1 reads SQVTM; CDR2 reads ANQGSEA. As DNA, the CDR3 is TGCAGCGCTAAAAAGCACTACGAGCAGTACTTC. This encodes CSAKKHYEQYF.

A few counts support this clonotype. The rearrangement joins TRBV20-1 to TRBJ2-1, with 16 bases lining up with TRBD2. Germline loops: CDR1 DFQATT, CDR2 SNEGSKA (reference sequence). This CDR3 spans 18 amino acids. The J segment lost 6 bases and the V segment lost 3 bases, leaving 11 bases of the junction unmatched. DNA for the CDR3: TGCAGTGCTAGGGGGCCCGGGACTAGCGGGAGGGCCAGCAATGAGCAGTTCTTC. It codes for CSARGPGTSGRASNEQFF.